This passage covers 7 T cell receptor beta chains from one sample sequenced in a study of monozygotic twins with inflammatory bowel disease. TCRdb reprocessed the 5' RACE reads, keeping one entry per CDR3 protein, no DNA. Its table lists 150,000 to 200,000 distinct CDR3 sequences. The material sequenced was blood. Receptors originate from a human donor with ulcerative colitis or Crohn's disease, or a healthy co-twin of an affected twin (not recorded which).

The CDR3 spells CSVARTSGIGNEQFF. J is TRBJ2-1 and V is TRBV29-1; checking the TCRdb D call of TRBD2 is not possible without DNA. The CDR3 spans 15 residues. CDR1 is SQVTM, CDR2 ANQGSEA, per germline.

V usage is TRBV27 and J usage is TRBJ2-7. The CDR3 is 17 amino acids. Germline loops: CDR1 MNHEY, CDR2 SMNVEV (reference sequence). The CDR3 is CASSLISGVRESNEQYF.

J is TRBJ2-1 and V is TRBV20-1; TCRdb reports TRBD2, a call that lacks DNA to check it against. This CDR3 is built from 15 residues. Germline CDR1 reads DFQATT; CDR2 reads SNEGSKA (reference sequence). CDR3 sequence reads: CSARDAGVGQGEQFF.

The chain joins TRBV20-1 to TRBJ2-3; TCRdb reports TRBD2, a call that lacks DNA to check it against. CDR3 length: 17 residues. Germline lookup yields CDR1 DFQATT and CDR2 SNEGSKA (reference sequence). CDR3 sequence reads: CSAPPWASGSITDTQYF.

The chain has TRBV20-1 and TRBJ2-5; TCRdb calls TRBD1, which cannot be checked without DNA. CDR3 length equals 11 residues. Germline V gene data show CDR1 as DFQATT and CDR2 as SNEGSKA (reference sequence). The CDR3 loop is CSAYDRETQYF.

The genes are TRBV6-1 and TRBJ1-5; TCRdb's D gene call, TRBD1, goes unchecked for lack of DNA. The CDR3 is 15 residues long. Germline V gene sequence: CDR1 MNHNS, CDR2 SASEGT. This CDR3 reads CASRGQGPSNQPQHF.

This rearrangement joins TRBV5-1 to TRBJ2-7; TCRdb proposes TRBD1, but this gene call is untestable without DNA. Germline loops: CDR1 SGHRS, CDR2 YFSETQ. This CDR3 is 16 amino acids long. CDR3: CASSLVEGQGHYEQYF.